This T cell receptor beta chain emerged from a study of graft-versus-host responses after intestinal transplantation. Trimming pared 7 bases from V and 5 bases from J, leaving 9 bases between. CDR1 and CDR2 from the germline V gene are WSHSY and SAAADI. CDR3 length: 11 amino acids. Only in-frame clones appear in the TCRdb table, and some are missing; sequencing was by immunoSEQ multiplex PCR. The sample records about 97,000 clones, approximately 92% being singletons. Only a few counts were recorded for this clone. Source: PBMCs, taken 450 to 480 days after intestinal transplant. The J gene is TRBJ2-7, the V gene TRBV10-2; D gene ambiguous. This sequence originates from a human patient who received an intestinal transplant, so some T cells may come from the graft donor. Written as DNA, the CDR3 is TGCGCCAGCACCGGACCCGACGAGCAGTACTTC. Translated: CASTGPDEQYF.